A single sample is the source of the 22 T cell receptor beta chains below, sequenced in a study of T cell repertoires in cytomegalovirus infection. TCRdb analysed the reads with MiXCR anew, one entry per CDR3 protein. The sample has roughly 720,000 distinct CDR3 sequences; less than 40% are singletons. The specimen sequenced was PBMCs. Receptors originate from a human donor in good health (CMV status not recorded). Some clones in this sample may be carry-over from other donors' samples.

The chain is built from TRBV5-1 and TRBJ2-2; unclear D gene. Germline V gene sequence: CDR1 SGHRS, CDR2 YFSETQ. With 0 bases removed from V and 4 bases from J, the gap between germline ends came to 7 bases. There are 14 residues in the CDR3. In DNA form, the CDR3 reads TGCGCCAGCAGCTTGGCTTACGGCACCGGGGAGCTGTTTTTT. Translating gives CASSLAYGTGELFF. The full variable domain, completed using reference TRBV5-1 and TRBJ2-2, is KAGVTQTPRYLIKTRGQQVTLSCSPISGHRSVSWYQQTPGQGLQFLFEYFSETQRNKGNFPGRFSGRQFSNSRSEMNVSTLELGDSALYLCASSLAYGTGELFFGEGSRLTVL.

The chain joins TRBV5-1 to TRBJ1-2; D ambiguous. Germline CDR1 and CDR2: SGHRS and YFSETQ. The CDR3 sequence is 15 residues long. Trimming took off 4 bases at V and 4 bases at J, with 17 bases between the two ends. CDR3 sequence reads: CASSTEPIPTYGYTF. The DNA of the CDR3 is TGCGCCAGCAGCACGGAACCGATACCGACCTATGGCTACACCTTC.

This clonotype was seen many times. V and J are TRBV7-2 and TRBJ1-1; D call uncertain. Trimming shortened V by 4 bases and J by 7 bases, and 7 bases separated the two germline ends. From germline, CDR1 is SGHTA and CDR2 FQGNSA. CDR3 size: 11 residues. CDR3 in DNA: TGTGCCAGCAGCTATCGGCTTGAAGCTTTCTTT. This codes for CASSYRLEAFF.

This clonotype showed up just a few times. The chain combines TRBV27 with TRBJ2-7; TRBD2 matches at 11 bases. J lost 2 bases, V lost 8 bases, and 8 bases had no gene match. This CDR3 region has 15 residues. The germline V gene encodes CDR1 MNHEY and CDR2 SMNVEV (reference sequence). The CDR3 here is CASASGTSGPYEQYF. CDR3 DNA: TGTGCCAGCGCCTCCGGGACTAGCGGCCCCTACGAGCAGTACTTC.

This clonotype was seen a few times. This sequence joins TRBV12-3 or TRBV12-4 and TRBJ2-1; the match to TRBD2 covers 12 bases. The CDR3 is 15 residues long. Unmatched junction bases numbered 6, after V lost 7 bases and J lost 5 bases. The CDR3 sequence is CASTPSSGGDNEQFF. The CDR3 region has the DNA TGTGCCAGCACCCCATCTAGCGGGGGGGACAATGAGCAGTTCTTC.

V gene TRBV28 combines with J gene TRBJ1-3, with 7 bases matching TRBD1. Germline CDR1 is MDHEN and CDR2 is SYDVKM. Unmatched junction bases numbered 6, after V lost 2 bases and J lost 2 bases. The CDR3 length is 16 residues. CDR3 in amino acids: CASSLPTGAAGNTIYF. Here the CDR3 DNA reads TGTGCCAGCAGTTTACCAACAGGGGCGGCTGGAAACACCATATATTTT.

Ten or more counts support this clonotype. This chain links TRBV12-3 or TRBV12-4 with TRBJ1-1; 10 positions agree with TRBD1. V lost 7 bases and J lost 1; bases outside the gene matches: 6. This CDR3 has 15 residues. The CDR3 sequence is CASNPRDRGNTEAFF. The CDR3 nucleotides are TGTGCCAGCAACCCCCGGGACAGGGGGAACACTGAAGCTTTCTTT.

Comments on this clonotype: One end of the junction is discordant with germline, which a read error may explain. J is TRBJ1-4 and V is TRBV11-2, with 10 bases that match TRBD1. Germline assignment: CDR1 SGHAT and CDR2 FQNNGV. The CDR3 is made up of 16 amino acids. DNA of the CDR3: TGTGCCAGCAGCTTATCTTGGGACAGGGGTTATGAACAACTGTTTTTT. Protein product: CASSLSWDRGYEQLFF.

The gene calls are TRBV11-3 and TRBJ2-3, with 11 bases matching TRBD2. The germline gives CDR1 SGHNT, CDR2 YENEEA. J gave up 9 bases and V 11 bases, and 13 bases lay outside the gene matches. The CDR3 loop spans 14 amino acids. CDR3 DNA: TGTGCCGGCAACTCGGATTGGACTAGCGGGACGCAGTATTTT. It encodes CAGNSDWTSGTQYF.

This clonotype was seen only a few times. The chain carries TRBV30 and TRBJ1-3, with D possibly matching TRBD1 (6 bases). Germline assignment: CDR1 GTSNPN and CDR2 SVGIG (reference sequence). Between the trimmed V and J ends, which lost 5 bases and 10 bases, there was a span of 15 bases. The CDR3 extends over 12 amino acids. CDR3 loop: CAWAPRGRTIYF. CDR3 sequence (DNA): TGTGCCTGGGCCCCCAGGGGACGGACCATATATTTT.

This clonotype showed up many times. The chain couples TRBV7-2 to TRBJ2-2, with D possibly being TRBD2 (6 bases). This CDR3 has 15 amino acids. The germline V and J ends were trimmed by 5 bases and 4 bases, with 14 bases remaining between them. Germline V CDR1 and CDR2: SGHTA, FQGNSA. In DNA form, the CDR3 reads TGTGCCAGCAGCGCGGGACTCCTTGGCACCGGGGAGCTGTTTTTT. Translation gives CASSAGLLGTGELFF.

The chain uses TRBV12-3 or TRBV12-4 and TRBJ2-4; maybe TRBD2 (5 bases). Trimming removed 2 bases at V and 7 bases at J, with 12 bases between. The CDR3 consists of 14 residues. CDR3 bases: TGTGCCAGCAGTTTACGGGAAGGGTCGAACATTCAGTACTTC. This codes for CASSLREGSNIQYF.

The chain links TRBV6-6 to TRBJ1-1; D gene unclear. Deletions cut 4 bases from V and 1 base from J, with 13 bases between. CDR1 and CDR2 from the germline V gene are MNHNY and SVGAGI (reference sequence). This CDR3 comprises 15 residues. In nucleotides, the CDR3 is TGTGCCAGCAGTTCCAATTCACCCCCGAACACTGAAGCTTTCTTT. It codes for CASSSNSPPNTEAFF.

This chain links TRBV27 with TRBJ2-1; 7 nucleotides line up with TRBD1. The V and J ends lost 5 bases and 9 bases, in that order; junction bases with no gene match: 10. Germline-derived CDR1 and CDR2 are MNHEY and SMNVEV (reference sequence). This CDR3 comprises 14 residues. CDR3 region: CASSKRQGGIEQFF. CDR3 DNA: TGTGCCAGCAGTAAGAGACAGGGTGGTATTGAGCAGTTCTTC.

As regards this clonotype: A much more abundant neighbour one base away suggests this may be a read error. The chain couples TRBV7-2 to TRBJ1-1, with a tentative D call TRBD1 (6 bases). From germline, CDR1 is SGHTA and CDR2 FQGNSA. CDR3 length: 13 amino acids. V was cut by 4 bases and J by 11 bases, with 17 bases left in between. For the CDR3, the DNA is TGTGCCAGCAGCTCATACGCGGGGGCAGGGGCTTTCTTT. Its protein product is CASSSYAGAGAFF.

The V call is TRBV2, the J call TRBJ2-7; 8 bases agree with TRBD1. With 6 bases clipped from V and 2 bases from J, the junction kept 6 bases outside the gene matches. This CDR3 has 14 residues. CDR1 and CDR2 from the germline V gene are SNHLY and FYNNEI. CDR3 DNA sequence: TGTGCCAGCAGGGATGGACAGGGCACCTACGAGCAGTACTTC. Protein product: CASRDGQGTYEQYF.

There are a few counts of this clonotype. CDR3 protein: CASSLMGFRNTGELFF. In nucleotides, the CDR3 is TGTGCCAGCAGTTTAATGGGGTTTAGGAACACCGGGGAGCTGTTTTTT. The chain carries TRBV28 and TRBJ2-2; D gene uncertain. CDR1 and CDR2 from the germline V gene are MDHEN and SYDVKM. Between the trimmed V and J ends, which lost 2 bases and 1 base, there was a span of 11 bases. There are 16 residues in the CDR3. Full variable domain (remainder filled in from reference TRBV28 and TRBJ2-2): DVKVTQSSRYLVKRTGEKVFLECVQDMDHENMFWYRQDPGLGLRLIYFSYDVKMKEKGDIPEGYSVSREKKERFSLILESASTNQTSMYLCASSLMGFRNTGELFFGEGSRLTVL.

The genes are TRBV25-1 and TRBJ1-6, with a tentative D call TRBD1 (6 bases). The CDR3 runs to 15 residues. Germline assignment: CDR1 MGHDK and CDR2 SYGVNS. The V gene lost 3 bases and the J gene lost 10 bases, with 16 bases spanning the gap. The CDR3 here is CASSEAGAGESPLHF. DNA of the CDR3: TGTGCCAGCAGTGAGGCAGGGGCTGGGGAATCACCCCTCCACTTT.

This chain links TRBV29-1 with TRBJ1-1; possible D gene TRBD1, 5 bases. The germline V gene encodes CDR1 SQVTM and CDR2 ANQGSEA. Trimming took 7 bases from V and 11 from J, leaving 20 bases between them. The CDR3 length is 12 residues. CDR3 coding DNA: TGCAGCGGACGGTGGGGGAGGTTGGACGCTTTCTTT. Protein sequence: CSGRWGRLDAFF.

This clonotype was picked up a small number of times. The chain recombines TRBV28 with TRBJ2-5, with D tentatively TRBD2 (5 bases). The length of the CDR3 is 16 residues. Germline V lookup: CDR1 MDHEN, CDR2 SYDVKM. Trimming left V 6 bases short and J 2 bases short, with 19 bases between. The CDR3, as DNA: TGTGCCAGCAGGGGGAGTCTGGCGGTGACACAAGAGACCCAGTACTTC. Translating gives CASRGSLAVTQETQYF.

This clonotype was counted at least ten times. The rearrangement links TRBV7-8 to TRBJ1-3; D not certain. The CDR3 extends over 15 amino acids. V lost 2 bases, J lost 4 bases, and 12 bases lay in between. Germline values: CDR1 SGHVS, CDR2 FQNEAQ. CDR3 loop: CASSLRPGSGNTIYF. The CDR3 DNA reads TGTGCCAGCAGCTTACGACCTGGGTCAGGAAACACCATATATTTT.

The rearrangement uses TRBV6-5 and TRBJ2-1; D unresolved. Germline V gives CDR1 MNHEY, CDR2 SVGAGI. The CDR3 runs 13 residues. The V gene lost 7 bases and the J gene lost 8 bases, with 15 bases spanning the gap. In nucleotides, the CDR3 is TGTGCCAGCACCCCGGGCATTGATTATGAGCAGTTCTTC. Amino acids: CASTPGIDYEQFF.